A selection of T cell receptor beta chains follows, all from one sample in a study of CD8 T cells in Susac syndrome. TCRdb re-derived calls from the immunoSEQ multiplex PCR reads in MiXCR, one entry per CDR3 protein. Among about 200,000 distinct CDR3 sequences listed, 92% were seen once. Sample: CD8+ T cells from PBMCs. The receptors derive from a human donor with multiple sclerosis. Both conserved end residues are part of each CDR3. A D gene is named only where the DNA matches it firmly. Clone size is shown for a subset of rows, as once, few, many or a class of expanded clone.

V gene	J gene	D gene	clone size	CDR3 DNA	CDR3 protein
TRBV7-9	TRBJ1-1	TRBD1	.	TGTGCCAGCCTTCCAGGGGGCGGGCGGACTGAAGCTTTCTTT	CASLPGGGRTEAFF
TRBV6-4	TRBJ2-3	TRBD1	.	TGTGCCAGCGGGACAGGGGACGTCCTCACAGATACGCAGTATTTT	CASGTGDVLTDTQYF
TRBV12-3/TRBV12-4	TRBJ1-1	.	.	TGTGCCAGCAGATGGGCCGGGGCGAACACTGAAGCTTTCTTT	CASRWAGANTEAFF
TRBV15	TRBJ1-1	.	.	TGTGCCACCAGCAGGTCCGCCTTAGGATCGAACACTGAAGCTTTCTTT	CATSRSALGSNTEAFF
TRBV19	TRBJ1-2	.	.	TGTGCCAGTAGTATGGAGGTCAACAGGGCATTAGACTATGGCTACACCTTC	CASSMEVNRALDYGYTF
TRBV14	TRBJ2-4	.	.	TGTGCCAGCAGCCAAGTAGGGGGAAACATTCAGTACTTC	CASSQVGGNIQYF
TRBV7-9	TRBJ2-1	.	.	TGTGCCAGCAGCTTAATAGATGGGGCCGGTTACAATGAGCAGTTCTTC	CASSLIDGAGYNEQFF
TRBV2	TRBJ1-2	.	.	TGTGCCAGCAGTGAACCGGATGATCGGAGGGGCTACACCTTC	CASSEPDDRRGYTF
TRBV4-2	TRBJ2-7	TRBD2	once	TGTGCCAGCAGCCACGGAAGCGGGGGCCTGGCCTACGAGCAGTACTTC	CASSHGSGGLAYEQYF
TRBV15	TRBJ2-7	.	.	TGTGCCACCAGCAGAGCCGACGGCTCCTACGAGCAGTACTTC	CATSRADGSYEQYF